Listed here are 24 T cell receptor beta chains from one sample, sequenced in a study of beta chain features in type 1 diabetes. Investigators reverse transcribed all isolated RNA, so they sequenced expressed TCRB transcripts. The protocol was immunoSEQ multiplex PCR, while the TCRdb copy is restricted to in-frame clones and leaves out a portion. The sample has 250,000 to 300,000 clones, approximately 8% seen once; the top ten hold under 1.3%. Sequencing used central memory CD4+ T cells from blood. The receptors originated from a woman aged 18-29 years in good health.

The V call is TRBV21-1, the J call TRBJ1-1; no DNA check was done on the table's D call, TRBD1. TRBV21-1 is assigned pseudogene status. This CDR3 region has 16 residues. The CDR3 protein is CASSKYNRTEDTEAFF. The DNA of the CDR3 is TGTGCCAGCAGCAAATACAACAGGACAGAAGACACTGAAGCTTTCTTT.

The table lists this clone with a few counts. The rearrangement uses TRBV7-2 and TRBJ2-3; 9 nucleotides align to TRBD1. The CDR3 sequence is 16 residues long. Germline CDR1 reads SGHTA; CDR2 reads FQGNSA. J gave up 4 bases and V 1 base, and 6 bases lay outside the gene matches. In DNA, the CDR3 is TGTGCCAGCAGCTTAGTATGGACAGGGGTTTCAGATACGCAGTATTTT. It codes for CASSLVWTGVSDTQYF.

This clone was seen only a few times. The V gene is TRBV20-1, the J gene TRBJ2-5; the D gene is possibly TRBD2 (5 bases). The CDR3 is 11 residues long. Germline CDR1 and CDR2: DFQATT and SNEGSKA (reference sequence). Trimming stripped 7 bases from V and 0 bases from J, with 6 bases between. CDR3 sequence: CSGGDQETQYF. The DNA of the CDR3 is TGCAGTGGGGGAGACCAAGAGACCCAGTACTTC.

Remarks on this clone: The sample contains more than one DNA sequence encoding this CDR3. The chain employs TRBV18 and TRBJ1-2, with D maybe TRBD1 (5 bases). CDR1 and CDR2 (germline): KGHSH, LQKENI. CDR3 length: 13 residues. V lost 3 bases, J lost 3 bases, and 8 bases lay in between. The CDR3 DNA is TGTGCCAGCTCACCGGGGCAGGACTATGGCTACACCTTC. Amino acids: CASSPGQDYGYTF.

The V gene is TRBV29-1, the J gene TRBJ2-5; either TRBD1 or TRBD2 may supply D (5 bases each). Deletions cut 6 bases from V and 4 bases from J, with 18 bases between. This CDR3 is 14 amino acids long. Germline CDR1 and CDR2: SQVTM and ANQGSEA. The CDR3 region is CSVGEIVPPETQYF. CDR3 coding DNA: TGCAGCGTGGGGGAAATCGTCCCCCCAGAGACCCAGTACTTC.

The chain recombines TRBV2 with TRBJ1-1; unclear D gene. Germline V gene sequence: CDR1 SNHLY, CDR2 FYNNEI. This CDR3 region has 11 residues. With 8 bases removed from V and 13 bases from J, the gap between germline ends came to 17 bases. As DNA, the CDR3 is TGTGCCAGCCTACCCGGCGGGATTGGTTTCTTT. Translating it yields CASLPGGIGFF.

The chain employs TRBV19 and TRBJ2-1; 8 nucleotides align to TRBD1. The CDR3 runs to 15 residues. Germline CDR1 and CDR2: LNHDA and SQIVND (reference sequence). Trimming took 4 bases from V and 5 from J; bases not matched to a gene: 7. Here the CDR3 DNA reads TGTGCCAGTAGTACCGGACAGGGTCGTAACAATGAGCAGTTCTTC. Residues: CASSTGQGRNNEQFF.

This clone was counted ten times or more. The chain has TRBV27 and TRBJ2-1; D remains ambiguous. V lost 2 bases to trimming and J lost 4 bases, with 9 bases between them. The germline V gene encodes CDR1 MNHEY and CDR2 SMNVEV (reference sequence). CDR3 length: 14 residues. The CDR3 protein is CASSLRAEYNEQFF. CDR3 nucleotide sequence: TGTGCCAGCAGTTTAAGGGCAGAATACAATGAGCAGTTCTTC.

This chain uses TRBV7-2 with TRBJ1-1; no definite D call. This CDR3 has 13 amino acids. Germline V lookup: CDR1 SGHTA, CDR2 FQGNSA. V was cut by 5 bases and J by 3 bases, with 10 bases left in between. The CDR3 coding sequence is TGTGCCAGCAGCCTTTACTCAGACACTGAAGCTTTCTTT. It specifies CASSLYSDTEAFF.

V and J are TRBV5-1 and TRBJ2-7; D perhaps matches TRBD2 (5 bases). V lost 5 bases to trimming and J lost 7 bases, with 13 bases between them. The CDR3 spans 12 residues. Germline V gene data show CDR1 as SGHRS and CDR2 as YFSETQ. The CDR3 coding sequence is TGCGCCAGCAGAAAGTTCGGAGGAGAGCAGTACGTC. It encodes CASRKFGGEQYV.

The chain combines TRBV10-3 with TRBJ1-5; D remains unclear. Germline CDR1 is ENHRY and CDR2 is SYGVKD. The CDR3 has 12 amino acids. The germline V and J ends were trimmed by 8 bases and 0 bases, with 5 bases remaining between them. The CDR3 DNA sequence: TGTGCCATCTCCGGTAGCAATCAGCCCCAGCATTTT. Its translation is CAISGSNQPQHF.

This clone was seen many times. The V and J genes are TRBV5-6 and TRBJ2-7; 10 nucleotides line up with TRBD1. CDR1 is SGHDT and CDR2 is YYEEEE in the germline V gene. After removal of 4 bases from V and 6 bases from J, the junction contained 7 bases not matched to a gene. This CDR3 has 14 residues. CDR3 region: CASSTQGQGGEQYV. The CDR3 nucleotides read TGTGCCAGCAGCACGCAAGGACAGGGGGGCGAGCAGTACGTC.

The chain recombines TRBV1 with TRBJ1-5; TRBD1, as called in the table, went unchecked against the DNA. TRBV1 is listed as a pseudogene. The CDR3 sequence is 16 residues long. The CDR3 protein is CTSSQEVSRVHQPQHF. The CDR3 nucleotides are TGCACCAGCAGCCAAGAAGTAAGCAGGGTTCATCAGCCCCAGCATTTT.

In its sample, this clone was seen a few times. The chain links TRBV28 to TRBJ1-1, with 7 bases fitting TRBD1. Trimming at V came to 2 bases and at J to 1 base, leaving 7 bases not matched to a gene. Germline CDR1 and CDR2: MDHEN and SYDVKM. CDR3 size: 16 residues. Written as DNA, the CDR3 is TGTGCCAGCAGTTTAGGGGCAGGGGGAACGAACACTGAAGCTTTCTTT. This sequence encodes CASSLGAGGTNTEAFF.

The genes are TRBV9 and TRBJ2-6; D is ambiguous. The V end lost 4 bases, the J end lost 2 bases, and 7 bases lay between the germline ends. Germline V CDR1 and CDR2: SGDLS, YYNGEE. The CDR3 length is 14 residues. Written as DNA, the CDR3 is TGTGCCAGCAGCTTCCAAGCTGGGGCCAACGTCCTGACTTTC. Its translation: CASSFQAGANVLTF.

A few counts support this clone. The chain is built from TRBV7-3 and TRBJ1-1; D unclear. V was trimmed by 2 bases and J by 8 bases, leaving 12 bases between them. CDR1 is SGHTA and CDR2 is FQGTGA in the germline V gene. This CDR3 has 13 residues. CDR3 sequence: CASSLERETEAFF. The CDR3 nucleotides are TGTGCCAGCAGCTTAGAAAGGGAAACCGAAGCTTTCTTT.

The chain employs TRBV18 and TRBJ2-5; D is uncertain. The CDR3 contains 14 residues. In germline, CDR1 is KGHSH, CDR2 LQKENI. V lost 2 bases and J lost 5, with 12 bases in between. The CDR3 nucleotides read TGTGCCAGCTCACCAGGCTGGTCTGGGGAGACCCAGTACTTC. Translated: CASSPGWSGETQYF.

The chain combines TRBV7-2 with TRBJ1-2; 12 positions agree with TRBD1. Germline V gives CDR1 SGHTA, CDR2 FQGNSA. With 5 bases clipped from V and 7 bases from J, the junction kept 8 bases outside the gene matches. The CDR3 runs 15 residues. CDR3: CASSVYGTGGAGYTF. The CDR3, as DNA: TGTGCCAGCAGCGTCTACGGGACAGGGGGCGCTGGCTACACCTTC.

In its sample, this clone was seen a few times. The chain links TRBV6-6 to TRBJ1-1, with D possibly TRBD1 on 5 matching bases. This CDR3 has 12 amino acids. CDR1 is MNHNY and CDR2 is SVGAGI in the germline V gene (reference sequence). Trimming removed 6 bases at V and 11 bases at J, with 16 bases between. The CDR3 protein is CASRKTGPWAFF. The CDR3 nucleotides are TGTGCCAGCAGAAAAACAGGCCCTTGGGCTTTCTTT.

The chain joins TRBV7-7 to TRBJ1-5; tentatively, D is TRBD1 (6 bases). Trimming cost V 1 base and J 5 bases, with 6 bases left between them. The CDR3 has 13 residues. Germline assignment: CDR1 SSHAT and CDR2 FNYEAQ (reference sequence). The CDR3: CASSLDRDQPQHF. CDR3 in DNA: TGTGCCAGCAGCTTAGACAGGGATCAGCCCCAGCATTTT. Full variable domain (missing parts from reference TRBV7-7 and TRBJ1-5): GAGVSQSPRYKVTKRGQDVTLRCDPISSHATLYWYQQALGQGPEFLTYFNYEAQPDKSGLPSDRFSAERPEGSISTLTIQRTEQRDSAMYRCASSLDRDQPQHFGDGTRLSIL.

This clone was counted between two and nine times. CDR3: CASSFSWGYTF. CDR3 bases: TGTGCCAGCAGTTTTAGTTGGGGCTACACCTTC. The chain links TRBV28 to TRBJ1-2; D is uncertain. The V end was cut by 3 bases, the J end by 8 bases, with 7 bases between. Germline lookup yields CDR1 MDHEN and CDR2 SYDVKM. CDR3 length: 11 residues.

This chain uses TRBV9 with TRBJ2-5; 8 bases match TRBD1. The V and J ends lost 3 bases and 5 bases, in that order; junction bases with no gene match: 6. The CDR3 length is 14 residues. The germline V gene has CDR1 SGDLS and CDR2 YYNGEE. CDR3 bases: TGTGCCAGCAGCGCCGACAGGGGCCTCGAGACCCAGTACTTC. Translated: CASSADRGLETQYF.

A few counts support this clone. V usage is TRBV7-6 and J usage is TRBJ2-1; D is possibly TRBD2 (6 bases). Trimming removed 4 bases at V and 1 base at J, with 14 bases between. Germline V gene sequence: CDR1 SGHVS, CDR2 FNYEAQ. The CDR3 is made up of 16 amino acids. CDR3 sequence (DNA): TGTGCCAGCAGCTCCGCCGGGACTGGTTCCTACAATGAGCAGTTCTTC. It encodes CASSSAGTGSYNEQFF.

The rearrangement links TRBV7-9 to TRBJ1-1; D not certain. V lost 0 bases, J lost 5 bases, and 10 bases lay in between. Germline loops: CDR1 SEHNR, CDR2 FQNEAQ (reference sequence). The CDR3 loop spans 14 amino acids. DNA of the CDR3: TGTGCCAGCAGCTTAGCTTGGGCGGCTACTGAAGCTTTCTTT. Encoded protein: CASSLAWAATEAFF.